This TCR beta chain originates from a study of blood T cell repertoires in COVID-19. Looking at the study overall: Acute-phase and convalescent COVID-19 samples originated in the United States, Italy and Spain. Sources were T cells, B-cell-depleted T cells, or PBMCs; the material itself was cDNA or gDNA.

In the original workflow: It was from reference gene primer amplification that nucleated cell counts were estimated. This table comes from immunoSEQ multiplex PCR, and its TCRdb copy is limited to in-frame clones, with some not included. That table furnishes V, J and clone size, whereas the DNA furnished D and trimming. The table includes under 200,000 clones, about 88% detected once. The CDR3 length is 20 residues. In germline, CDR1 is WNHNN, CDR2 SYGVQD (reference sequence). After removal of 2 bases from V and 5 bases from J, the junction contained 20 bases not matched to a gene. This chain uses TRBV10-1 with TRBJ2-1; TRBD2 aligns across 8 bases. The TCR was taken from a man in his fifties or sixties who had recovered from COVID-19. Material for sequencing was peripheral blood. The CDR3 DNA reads TGCGCCAGCAGTGAGACATACACGTACTCCAGCGGGAGTTGCGACAATGAGCAGTTCTTC. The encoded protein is CASSETYTYSSGSCDNEQFF.